The TCR beta chain described here comes from a study of T cells expressing NK-cell markers. Template switching by 5'RACE with UMIs generated the TCR beta cDNA. TCRdb reprocessed the 5' RACE reads, keeping one entry per CDR3 protein, no DNA. The repertoire shows roughly 390,000 distinct CDR3 sequences; the top ten hold roughly 5.2%. Germline CDR1 reads SGHKS; CDR2 reads YYEKEE (reference sequence). The CDR3 extends over 15 amino acids. Sequenced input: blood T cells: a sorted CD56 or NKG2C T cell subset, CD4+ or CD8+ T cells, or bulk PBMC T cells (not recorded which). This clonotype was sampled from a man between 18 and 69 years old in good health. V usage is TRBV5-5 and J usage is TRBJ1-3. CDR3 protein: CASSLIGGPGNTIYF.